In this sample, the clone carrying this TCR beta chain turned up many times. Its antigen is currently unknown. From the germline J gene comes the end of the CDR3, since the read stops 3 residues before it. This sample was included in a study of T cell clonality in common variable immunodeficiency. Study-level results: Compared with controls, CVID subjects had fewer shared TCRbeta clones. Reportedly, TCR beta sequences from common variable immunodeficiency showed fewer deletions and N-nucleotide insertions. The cause of increased CVID clonality remains unclear without subpopulation sequencing.

Profiling relied on immunoSEQ multiplex PCR, and the TCRdb table lists in-frame clones only, not all of them. There are about 35,000 clones in the sample, none observed a single time. The CDR3 is 18 residues long. The V gene's germline CDR1 is SGHTA and CDR2 FQGNSA. V trimming: 0 bases; J trimming: 6 bases; junction bases outside the gene matches: 7. This chain joins TRBV7-2 and TRBJ2-2, with 13 bases aligning to TRBD2. The material sequenced was peripheral blood mononuclear cells. The origin of this receptor is a person aged 18 to 75 in good health. The CDR3 protein is CASSLAPGTSGIAGELFF. The sequenced CDR3 bases are TGTGCCAGCAGCTTAGCGCCCGGGACTAGCGGGATCGCCGGGGAG.